The 29 T cell receptor beta chains in this list originate from one sample, sequenced in a study of response to subunit inactivated influenza vaccine. TCRdb analysed the RT-PCR reads with MiXCR anew, one entry per CDR3 protein. Found here are about 650,000 distinct CDR3 sequences, 15% to 18% of them singletons; the top ten hold roughly 11%. Sample: PBMCs from blood, taken about 11 days after vaccination. These receptors came from a man between 45 and 60 years old who received an inactivated influenza vaccine.

CDR3 coding DNA: TGTGCCAGCAGCAATGCGGGCGGGGGAGTTGAGCAGTTCTTC. Amino acid sequence: CASSNAGGGVEQFF. The chain is built from TRBV7-2 and TRBJ2-1; 7 nucleotides agree with TRBD2. This CDR3 contains 14 residues. CDR1 SGHTA and CDR2 FQGNSA come from the germline V gene. V was pared by 5 bases and J by 9 bases, with 10 bases of the junction left unmatched.

This clonotype was detected only a few times. V is TRBV7-2 and J is TRBJ1-4; no firm D call. Germline V gene data show CDR1 as SGHTA and CDR2 as FQGNSA. CDR3 length: 15 residues. V gave up 2 bases and J gave up 0 bases, with 7 bases separating them. CDR3 bases: TGTGCCAGCAGCTTACAGAGTGCAACTAATGAAAAACTGTTTTTT. It translates to CASSLQSATNEKLFF.

The chain is built from TRBV29-1 and TRBJ2-3; 14 positions agree with TRBD2. Germline CDR1 and CDR2: SQVTM and ANQGSEA. This CDR3 contains 18 residues. Trimming cost V 4 bases and J 5 bases; bases outside gene matches: 14. CDR3 sequence reads: CSVAGTGGLAGAIDTQYF. Here the CDR3 DNA reads TGCAGCGTTGCCGGGACAGGGGGACTAGCGGGAGCTATAGATACGCAGTATTTT.

This clonotype was counted between two and nine times. V and J are TRBV7-9 and TRBJ2-7, with D possibly TRBD1 on 7 matching bases. This CDR3 has 15 amino acids. V was cut by 2 bases and J by 2 bases, with 13 bases left in between. Germline CDR1 reads SEHNR; CDR2 reads FQNEAQ (reference sequence). The CDR3 DNA reads as TGTGCCAGCAGCTTACAGGCAGGGGGGACCTACGAGCAGTACTTC. This gives the protein CASSLQAGGTYEQYF.

The V call is TRBV18, the J call TRBJ2-4; TRBD1 aligns across 9 bases. J was trimmed by 3 bases and V by 3 bases; bases with no gene match: 12. The germline V gene has CDR1 KGHSH and CDR2 LQKENI. The CDR3 loop spans 18 amino acids. The CDR3 loop is CASSPPGQGVDGKNIQYF. CDR3 sequence (DNA): TGTGCCAGCTCACCCCCGGGACAGGGTGTCGACGGCAAAAACATTCAGTACTTC.

This clonotype showed up many times. The chain joins TRBV12-3 or TRBV12-4 to TRBJ2-7; no clear D gene. With 3 bases removed from V and 5 bases from J, the gap between germline ends came to 5 bases. CDR3 length: 11 amino acids. CDR3 DNA sequence: TGTGCCAGCAGTTTTCAGCACGAGCAGTACTTC. Its translation is CASSFQHEQYF.

This clonotype was seen more than once but under ten times. The genes are TRBV12-3 or TRBV12-4 and TRBJ2-1, with 8 bases matching TRBD1. CDR3 length equals 15 residues. After removal of 6 bases from V and 4 bases from J, the junction contained 8 bases not matched to a gene. CDR3 bases: TGTGCCAGCAGAGGTCCGGGACAGGAGTACAATGAGCAGTTCTTC. It yields the protein CASRGPGQEYNEQFF.

The CDR3, as DNA: TGTGCCAGCAGCTTAGCCCGGGGGCGGCAAGAGACCCAGTACTTC. This encodes CASSLARGRQETQYF. The J gene is TRBJ2-5, the V gene TRBV11-2, with D tentatively TRBD1 or TRBD2 (6 bases each). The germline V gene has CDR1 SGHAT and CDR2 FQNNGV. The CDR3 runs 15 residues. V shed 1 base and J shed 2 bases, with 11 bases lying between them.

The V call is TRBV20-1, the J call TRBJ2-1, with unresolved D. V shed 5 bases and J shed 7 bases, with 6 bases lying between them. The germline CDR1 and CDR2 sequences are DFQATT and SNEGSKA (reference sequence). CDR3 length equals 10 residues. CDR3 sequence reads: CSARWNEQFF. CDR3 nucleotide sequence: TGCAGTGCTCGCTGGAATGAGCAGTTCTTC.

This clonotype turned up a few times. This chain connects TRBV5-6 to TRBJ2-7, with D maybe TRBD1 (5 bases). The V gene's germline CDR1 is SGHDT and CDR2 YYEEEE. Between the trimmed V and J ends, which lost 4 bases and 6 bases, there was a span of 14 bases. The CDR3 loop spans 13 amino acids. Here the CDR3 reads CASSGAARGEQYF. DNA of the CDR3: TGTGCCAGCAGCGGGGCTGCCCGTGGCGAGCAGTACTTC. The full variable domain, rest sourced from reference TRBV5-6 and TRBJ2-7, is DAGVTQSPTHLIKTRGQQVTLRCSPKSGHDTVSWYQQALGQGPQFIFQYYEEEERQRGNFPDRFSGHQFPNYSSELNVNALLLGDSALYLCASSGAARGEQYFGPGTRLTVT.

This clonotype appeared a few times. V gene TRBV20-1 combines with J gene TRBJ2-3, with D possibly matching TRBD1 (6 bases). Germline V lookup: CDR1 DFQATT, CDR2 SNEGSKA (reference sequence). The CDR3 consists of 13 residues. The V and J ends lost 6 bases and 2 bases respectively, with 12 bases between them. CDR3 DNA: TGCAGTGCCACTAGGACAGCCACAGATACGCAGTATTTT. Its protein is CSATRTATDTQYF.

A note on this clonotype: A much bigger clone sits one base away, suggesting this may be a read error. The chain is built from TRBV4-3 and TRBJ2-3; 10 bases agree with TRBD2. Germline CDR1 and CDR2: LGHNA and YSLEER. The CDR3 length is 19 residues. The CDR3 DNA reads TGCGCCAGCAGCCAAGACTTGTACCGAGCGGGAGGGAGCACAGGTACGCAGTATTTT. Its translation is CASSQDLYRAGGSTGTQYF.

The CDR3: CASRGQTSDTQYF. The CDR3 DNA sequence: TGTGCCAGCAGAGGACAGACATCAGATACGCAGTATTTT. V gene TRBV6-1 combines with J gene TRBJ2-3; maybe TRBD1 (6 bases). This CDR3 is 13 amino acids long. Germline V gene lookup returns CDR1 MNHNS and CDR2 SASEGT. V shed 6 bases and J shed 4 bases, with 11 bases lying between them.

This clonotype has ten or more counts. This chain uses TRBV5-6 with TRBJ2-5; 10 bases are a match to TRBD2. From germline, CDR1 is SGHDT and CDR2 YYEEEE. Losses at the gene ends were 6 bases for V and 5 bases for J; bases not matched to a gene: 7. The CDR3 runs to 14 residues. CDR3 in DNA: TGTGCCAGCACCCGACTAGCGGGTGTGGAGACCCAGTACTTC. This translates into CASTRLAGVETQYF.

The V gene is TRBV3-1, the J gene TRBJ2-3; a possible D gene is TRBD1 (5 bases). The V gene lost 6 bases and the J gene lost 6 bases, with 13 bases spanning the gap. Germline assignment: CDR1 LGHDT and CDR2 YNNKEL (reference sequence). The CDR3 has 13 residues. The CDR3 DNA is TGTGCCAGCAGGCGACAGTCCACCGATACGCAGTATTTT. Its protein is CASRRQSTDTQYF.

This clonotype occurred a few times. V gene TRBV5-1 combines with J gene TRBJ2-2; possible D gene TRBD2, 6 bases. V shed 0 bases and J shed 6 bases, with 18 bases lying between them. The CDR3 spans 17 residues. Germline CDR1 and CDR2: SGHRS and YFSETQ. CDR3 sequence: CASSLAWGTQGSGELFF. In DNA, the CDR3 is TGCGCCAGCAGCTTGGCGTGGGGGACTCAGGGATCCGGGGAGCTGTTTTTT.

The chain combines TRBV7-9 with TRBJ2-1; 11 nucleotides align to TRBD2. J was trimmed by 8 bases and V by 3 bases; bases with no gene match: 9. Germline-derived CDR1 and CDR2 are SEHNR and FQNEAQ (reference sequence). This CDR3 is 16 amino acids long. The CDR3 region is CASSFYYSGGADEQFF. CDR3 DNA sequence: TGTGCCAGCAGCTTCTATTATAGCGGGGGGGCCGATGAGCAGTTCTTC.

This clonotype appeared a few times. This sequence joins TRBV11-2 and TRBJ1-4, with 9 positions matching TRBD1. Germline V gene lookup returns CDR1 SGHAT and CDR2 FQNNGV. CDR3 size: 15 residues. V lost 3 bases to trimming and J lost 9 bases; unmatched junction nucleotides: 8. CDR3 DNA sequence: TGTGCCAGCAGCTTCGGGGGACAGGGTACACAAAAACTGTTTTTT. The encoded protein is CASSFGGQGTQKLFF.

Many counts were recorded for this clonotype. As DNA, the CDR3 is TGTGCCAGCAGCAGTCACCCAGGACAGGGGGCGTACTATGGCTACACCTTC. As protein: CASSSHPGQGAYYGYTF. The chain carries TRBV5-5 and TRBJ1-2; TRBD1 matches at 11 bases. The CDR3 covers 17 residues. V shed 4 bases, J shed 3 bases, and the junction held 11 bases outside the gene matches. CDR1 and CDR2 from the germline V gene are SGHKS and YYEKEE (reference sequence).

The gene calls are TRBV20-1 and TRBJ2-5; TRBD2 agrees at 9 bases. Germline V gene data show CDR1 as DFQATT and CDR2 as SNEGSKA (reference sequence). This CDR3 has 17 residues. With 6 bases clipped from V and 1 base from J, the junction kept 15 bases outside the gene matches. DNA of the CDR3: TGCAGTGCCCCCGGCCCCGTGACTAGCGGAAGCCAAGAGACCCAGTACTTC. As protein: CSAPGPVTSGSQETQYF.

The chain uses TRBV6-2 or TRBV6-3 and TRBJ1-2; 7 bases are a match to TRBD1. Germline CDR1 reads MNHEY; CDR2 reads SVGEGT. Germline trimming cut 2 bases from V and 2 bases from J; bases unmatched to any gene: 5. CDR3 length: 15 amino acids. The CDR3 loop reads CASSYLPGQNYGYTF. The DNA for the CDR3 is TGTGCCAGCAGTTACCTCCCGGGACAGAACTATGGCTACACCTTC.

V is TRBV28 and J is TRBJ2-7; tentatively, D is TRBD2 (5 bases). Germline values: CDR1 MDHEN, CDR2 SYDVKM. The CDR3 totals 15 residues. V was shortened by 3 bases and J by 2 bases, with 14 bases between the two germline ends. CDR3 DNA: TGTGCCAGCAGTTTTTCCGAGTTCGGGACCTACGAGCAGTACTTC. This gives the protein CASSFSEFGTYEQYF.

This chain connects TRBV15 to TRBJ2-7; 7 bases map to TRBD2. V was clipped by 6 bases and J by 0 bases; unmatched bases: 5. In germline, CDR1 is LNHNV, CDR2 YYDKDF (reference sequence). The CDR3 contains 14 residues. Written as DNA, the CDR3 is TGTGCCACCAGGCCGCGGGGGAGCTCCTACGAGCAGTACTTC. It is translated as CATRPRGSSYEQYF.

V usage is TRBV4-2 and J usage is TRBJ2-3, with D perhaps matching TRBD2 (7 bases). The CDR3 is made up of 17 amino acids. The germline V and J ends were trimmed by 2 bases and 1 base, with 16 bases remaining between them. Germline V lookup: CDR1 LGHNA, CDR2 YNFKEQ. CDR3 sequence (DNA): TGTGCCAGCAGCCAACCGGGCGGGGGCCGGGGCACAGATACGCAGTATTTT. It encodes CASSQPGGGRGTDTQYF.

This clonotype has just a few counts. The chain carries TRBV20-1 and TRBJ2-1; 8 nucleotides agree with TRBD1. Per germline, CDR1 DFQATT and CDR2 SNEGSKA (reference sequence). Trimming cost V 5 bases and J 8 bases; bases outside gene matches: 8. The CDR3 is 13 amino acids. CDR3 bases: TGCAGTGCTGCCCGGGACAGGCGGGATGAGCAGTTCTTC. Translated, it gives CSAARDRRDEQFF.

The J gene is TRBJ2-1, the V gene TRBV25-1, with 16 bases fitting TRBD2. The trim removed 4 bases at V and 5 bases at J, leaving 14 bases unmatched. The CDR3 is 20 amino acids. CDR1 and CDR2 (germline): MGHDK, SYGVNS. The CDR3 DNA is TGTGCCAGCAGTGTTACCCCGGGCGCGGGACTAGCGGGAGGGCACAATGAGCAGTTCTTC. Protein product: CASSVTPGAGLAGGHNEQFF.

About this clonotype: One end of the junction fails to match germline, which may point to a read error. J is TRBJ1-1 and V is TRBV18; D is unclear. The CDR3 covers 17 residues. Germline V CDR1 and CDR2: KGHSH, LQKENI. In DNA, the CDR3 is TGTGCCAGCTCACCTCCACTCTTGGGGATAATGAACACTGAAGCTTACTTT. Translation: CASSPPLLGIMNTEAYF.

The gene calls are TRBV5-1 and TRBJ1-2, with D possibly being TRBD1 (5 bases). Deletions cut 4 bases from V and 4 bases from J, with 20 bases between. Germline V lookup: CDR1 SGHRS, CDR2 YFSETQ. This CDR3 comprises 16 residues. CDR3 sequence reads: CASSPGTPGPLYGYTF. CDR3 in DNA: TGCGCCAGCAGCCCTGGGACGCCAGGTCCCCTCTATGGCTACACCTTC.

This clonotype was counted only a few times. The rearrangement links TRBV28 to TRBJ2-2, with TRBD2 matching over 7 bases. The CDR3 loop spans 15 amino acids. After removal of 2 bases from V and 7 bases from J, the junction contained 7 bases not matched to a gene. Germline values: CDR1 MDHEN, CDR2 SYDVKM. The CDR3 protein is CASSLGASGNGELFF. CDR3 nucleotides: TGTGCCAGCAGTTTAGGGGCTAGCGGTAACGGGGAGCTGTTTTTT. Full variable domain (outside the CDR3, taken from reference TRBV28 and TRBJ2-2): DVKVTQSSRYLVKRTGEKVFLECVQDMDHENMFWYRQDPGLGLRLIYFSYDVKMKEKGDIPEGYSVSREKKERFSLILESASTNQTSMYLCASSLGASGNGELFFGEGSRLTVL.